What follows are 9 T cell receptor beta chains derived from one specimen sequenced in a study of shared clonotypes between healthy human individuals. Sequencing was performed with immunoSEQ multiplex PCR; in TCRdb, only in-frame clones are kept and a portion is missing. The sample holds approximately 2.5 million clones; 80% to 95% are singletons and the top ten take 0.36%. Sequencing input: naive CD4+ T cells from PBMCs. Subset given: CD45RA+ positively selected. The receptors here all came from a man aged 18 to 29 in good health. Some clones in this sample may be carry-over from other donors' samples.

V gene TRBV9 combines with J gene TRBJ2-1; 8 positions agree with TRBD2. The junction had 13 bases not matched to a gene; V was cut back by 2 bases and J by 9 bases. This CDR3 has 16 amino acids. Looked up from germline, CDR1 is SGDLS and CDR2 is YYNGEE. CDR3 bases: TGTGCCAGCAGCGTTGTCCCGGGACTAGGGTTGGCTGAGCAGTTCTTC. Its protein is CASSVVPGLGLAEQFF.

The chain is built from TRBV27 and TRBJ2-7; 8 bases match TRBD2. Trimming took 3 bases from V and 0 from J; bases not matched to a gene: 7. The CDR3 is made up of 16 amino acids. The germline CDR1 and CDR2 sequences are MNHEY and SMNVEV (reference sequence). The CDR3 region is CASSLKAGGSSYEQYF. The CDR3 DNA reads TGTGCCAGCAGTTTGAAGGCGGGAGGCAGCTCCTACGAGCAGTACTTC.

The chain uses TRBV30 and TRBJ2-1, with D possibly TRBD2 on 5 matching bases. With 0 bases removed from V and 13 bases from J, the gap between germline ends came to 10 bases. Germline lookup yields CDR1 GTSNPN and CDR2 SVGIG (reference sequence). There are 11 residues in the CDR3. CDR3 DNA: TGTGCCTGGAGTGTGCGGGCTAATCAGTTCTTC. It specifies CAWSVRANQFF.

The J gene is TRBJ2-1, the V gene TRBV11-2; D possibly corresponds to TRBD2 (6 bases). The CDR3 extends over 16 amino acids. V was pared by 8 bases and J by 2 bases, with 19 bases between. Germline V CDR1 and CDR2: SGHAT, FQNNGV. CDR3 residues: CASGPAGTRTYNEQFF. CDR3 in DNA: TGTGCCAGCGGGCCGGCGGGGACGAGGACCTACAATGAGCAGTTCTTC. Combining the CDR3 with reference TRBV11-2 and TRBJ2-1 gives the whole variable domain EAGVAQSPRYKIIEKRQSVAFWCNPISGHATLYWYQQILGQGPKLLIQFQNNGVVDDSQLPKDRFSAERLKGVDSTLKIQPAKLEDSAVYLCASGPAGTRTYNEQFFGPGTRLTVL.

This clone has more than one count but fewer than ten. This chain joins TRBV7-8 and TRBJ1-5, with 7 bases aligning to TRBD1. This CDR3 has 16 residues. J gave up 0 bases and V 5 bases, and 7 bases lay outside the gene matches. Per germline, CDR1 SGHVS and CDR2 FQNEAQ. The CDR3 DNA reads as TGTGCCAGCAGCCCAACGACAGGGTATAGCAATCAGCCCCAGCATTTT. Amino acids: CASSPTTGYSNQPQHF.

This chain uses TRBV5-1 with TRBJ2-5; D gene unclear. CDR3 length equals 16 residues. Trimming stripped 5 bases from V and 3 bases from J, with 20 bases between. The germline CDR1 and CDR2 sequences are SGHRS and YFSETQ. CDR3 coding DNA: TGCGCCAGCAGTCCCCTGCCTGTTGCCGCGGAAGAGACCCAGTACTTC. Translation gives CASSPLPVAAEETQYF.

The V and J genes are TRBV5-5 and TRBJ2-2; a possible D gene is TRBD1 (6 bases). The CDR3 sequence is 15 residues long. Trimming cost V 5 bases and J 0 bases, with 11 bases left between them. Looked up from germline, CDR1 is SGHKS and CDR2 is YYEKEE (reference sequence). In DNA form, the CDR3 reads TGTGCCAGCAGATACAGGGTTACGAACACCGGGGAGCTGTTTTTT. Residues: CASRYRVTNTGELFF.

CDR3 sequence: CASGGAGETQYF. The CDR3 DNA follows: TGTGCCAGCGGTGGGGCAGGGGAGACCCAGTACTTC. The V gene is TRBV6-6, the J gene TRBJ2-5, with D possibly being TRBD1 (5 bases). Deletions cut 8 bases from V and 5 bases from J, with 12 bases between. Per the germline V gene, CDR1 is MNHNY and CDR2 is SVGAGI (reference sequence). The length of the CDR3 is 12 residues.

The chain combines TRBV11-1 with TRBJ2-1; D gene unclear. Germline lookup yields CDR1 SGHAT and CDR2 FQDESV (reference sequence). V lost 0 bases, J lost 5 bases, and 5 bases lay in between. The CDR3 is 13 amino acids. The CDR3 loop is CASSLAGNNEQFF. CDR3 DNA: TGTGCCAGCAGCTTAGCGGGAAACAATGAGCAGTTCTTC.